This is a list of T cell receptor beta chains from one sample in a study of beta chain features in type 1 diabetes. Sequencing was performed with immunoSEQ multiplex PCR; in TCRdb, only in-frame clones are kept and a portion is missing. Seen here are 450,000 or so clones, roughly 11% observed once, and the top ten hold about 0.045%. The specimen sequenced was naive CD4+ T cells from blood. Receptors originate from a woman younger than 35 in good health. CDR3s include the opening cysteine and the closing phenylalanine or tryptophan. The D gene is left open where the match is weak. Clone size is shown for a subset of rows, as once, few, many or a class of expanded clone.

few TRBD1 TRBJ1-2 TRBV27 CASSLADRSYGYTF TGTGCCAGCAGTTTAGCGGACAGGAGCTATGGCTACACCTTC
few NA TRBJ2-1 TRBV30 CAWSFTRVSSYNEQFF TGTGCCTGGAGTTTCACTCGGGTCTCCTCCTACAATGAGCAGTTCTTC
NA NA TRBJ1-2 TRBV19 CAGHGPISNGYTF TGTGCCGGACACGGGCCCATTTCCAATGGCTACACCTTC
few NA TRBJ2-1 TRBV2 CASTHNEQFF TGTGCCAGCACCCATAATGAGCAGTTCTTC
few NA TRBJ1-1 TRBV30 CAWTFDLRDYTEAFF TGTGCCTGGACCTTTGATTTAAGGGACTACACTGAAGCTTTCTTT
NA TRBD1 TRBJ1-2 TRBV15 CATSRTSTGTYGYTF TGTGCCACCAGCAGGACCTCGACAGGGACCTATGGCTACACCTTC
NA TRBD1 TRBJ2-7 TRBV15 CATSRGQGVDEQYF TGTGCCACCAGCAGAGGACAGGGGGTAGACGAGCAGTACTTC
few NA TRBJ2-7 TRBV29-1 CSVVDRKSYEQYF TGCAGCGTTGTTGACAGAAAGTCCTACGAGCAGTACTTC
few TRBD1 TRBJ2-4 TRBV6-5 CASRTGNLAKNIQYF TGTGCCAGCAGGACAGGGAACCTAGCCAAAAACATTCAGTACTTC
NA NA TRBJ1-6 TRBV7-9 CASSSAGAKSPLHF TGTGCCAGCAGCTCGGCGGGGGCTAAATCACCCCTCCACTTT
few NA TRBJ2-2 TRBV11-1 CASSFQGRPGELFF TGTGCCAGCAGCTTCCAAGGACGTCCCGGGGAGCTGTTTTTT
many TRBD2 TRBJ2-7 TRBV30 CAWSWGSGDYEQYF TGTGCCTGGAGTTGGGGTAGCGGGGATTACGAGCAGTACTTC
NA NA TRBJ2-1 TRBV29-1 CSVGGRAIFYNEQFF TGCAGCGTTGGTGGCAGGGCCATTTTCTACAATGAGCAGTTCTTC
few NA TRBJ1-6 TRBV10-3 CAIGGSNNSPLHF TGTGCCATCGGCGGGAGTAATAATTCACCCCTCCACTTT
once NA TRBJ1-6 TRBV15 CATSRDYF TGTGCCACCAGCAGAGATTACTTT
few TRBD1 TRBJ1-5 TRBV10-3 CAIRAGQDQPQHF TGTGCCATCAGGGCGGGACAGGATCAGCCCCAGCATTTT
few NA TRBJ2-5 TRBV6-5 CATDSLETQYF TGTGCCACGGACAGTCTAGAGACCCAGTACTTC
few TRBD2 TRBJ2-5 TRBV7-2 CASSLAPGLAGELETQYF TGTGCCAGCAGCTTAGCACCGGGACTAGCGGGAGAATTGGAGACCCAGTACTTC
NA NA TRBJ1-2 TRBV5-6 CASTPGYPNYGYTF TGTGCCAGCACCCCGGGATACCCTAACTATGGCTACACCTTC
NA TRBD1 TRBJ1-1 TRBV6-5 CAIRDGTVNTEAFF TGTGCCATCAGGGACGGGACAGTCAACACTGAAGCTTTCTTT
few NA TRBJ2-7 TRBV5-1 CASSPGPGEQQYF TGCGCCAGCAGCCCCGGCCCTGGAGAACAGCAGTACTTC
few TRBD1 TRBJ1-2 TRBV10-3 CAIRPSDRDYGYTF TGTGCCATCAGGCCGTCAGACAGGGACTATGGCTACACCTTC
NA NA TRBJ2-5 TRBV7-2 CASSYQRGEQETQYF TGTGCCAGCAGCTACCAACGAGGGGAACAAGAGACCCAGTACTTC
few NA TRBJ2-7 TRBV5-1 CASSLVSRGEQYF TGCGCCAGCAGCTTGGTCTCTAGGGGGGAGCAGTACTTC
few NA TRBJ2-7 TRBV4-3 CASSQSGRTYEQYF TGCGCCAGCAGCCAATCGGGTCGGACCTACGAGCAGTACTTC
few TRBD1 TRBJ2-1 TRBV15 CATSIGQGIYNEQFF TGTGCCACCAGCATAGGACAGGGGATCTACAATGAGCAGTTCTTC
NA NA TRBJ2-1 TRBV7-2 CASSSRSYNEQFF TGTGCCAGCAGCTCCCGCTCCTACAATGAGCAGTTCTTC
few NA TRBJ1-1 TRBV7-9 CASSPSTWVTEAFF TGTGCCAGCAGCCCTTCGACGTGGGTCACTGAAGCTTTCTTT
few NA TRBJ2-4 TRBV5-1 CASSPSRLGVAKNIQYF TGCGCCAGCAGCCCGAGTCGACTAGGGGTAGCCAAAAACATTCAGTACTTC
few NA TRBJ2-1 TRBV4-3 CASSQDQTTGEQFF TGCGCCAGCAGCCAAGATCAGACGACCGGTGAGCAGTTCTTC
NA NA TRBJ2-1 TRBV5-1 CASSPLPSRTDPTHEQFF TGCGCCAGCAGCCCACTTCCCTCGAGGACAGATCCAACACATGAGCAGTTCTTC
NA NA TRBJ2-7 TRBV7-2 CASSLYGYEQYF TGTGCCAGCAGCTTATATGGGTACGAGCAGTACTTC
NA NA TRBJ2-3 TRBV20-1 CSARTMQAQYF TGCAGTGCGCGAACGATGCAGGCGCAGTATTTT
many NA TRBJ2-1 TRBV21-1 CASSTGTKQFF TGTGCCAGCAGCACCGGGACAAAACAGTTCTTC
few TRBD2 TRBJ2-3 TRBV5-1 CASSLASGGANTQYF TGCGCCAGCAGCTTGGCTAGCGGGGGGGCCAATACGCAGTATTTT
few NA TRBJ2-6 TRBV5-1 CASKDSSGANVLTF TGCGCCAGCAAGGATAGCTCTGGGGCCAACGTCCTGACTTTC
few TRBD1 TRBJ2-5 TRBV7-2 CASSLDRGQETQYF TGTGCCAGCAGCTTAGACAGGGGCCAAGAGACCCAGTACTTC
few NA TRBJ2-2 TRBV5-1 CASSLASNTGELFF TGCGCCAGCAGCTTGGCTTCAAACACCGGGGAGCTGTTTTTT
few TRBD2 TRBJ2-7 TRBV7-2 CASRLLAGGYEQYF TGTGCCAGCAGGCTACTAGCGGGAGGTTACGAGCAGTACTTC
NA NA TRBJ2-3 TRBV7-2 CASSLVPRHTDTQYF TGTGCCAGCAGCTTAGTTCCGAGACACACAGATACGCAGTATTTT
NA TRBD1 TRBJ1-5 TRBV28 CASSYLGQGANQPQHF TGTGCCAGCAGTTACCTCGGACAGGGGGCCAATCAGCCCCAGCATTTT
NA NA TRBJ2-5 TRBV7-6 CASIQTGAWGETQYF TGTGCCAGCATCCAAACTGGGGCCTGGGGAGAGACCCAGTACTTC
few TRBD1 TRBJ1-2 TRBV5-1 CASRTVTGEYGYTF TGCGCCAGCAGAACCGTGACAGGGGAGTATGGCTACACCTTC
NA NA TRBJ2-5 TRBV7-2 CASSLDGYPRETQYF TGTGCCAGCAGCTTAGACGGTTATCCTAGAGAGACCCAGTACTTC
NA NA TRBJ2-1 TRBV4-3 CASSQDGTRYPYNEQFF TGCGCCAGCAGCCAAGATGGGACTCGGTATCCCTACAATGAGCAGTTCTTC
few TRBD2 TRBJ2-3 TRBV7-2 CASSGRNLAGALTDTQYF TGTGCCAGCAGCGGCCGAAACCTAGCGGGGGCCCTTACAGATACGCAGTATTTT
few TRBD2 TRBJ2-7 TRBV14 CASSPRPGTSGRTYEQYF TGTGCCAGCAGCCCGCGGCCCGGGACTAGCGGGAGGACCTACGAGCAGTACTTC
few NA TRBJ2-3 TRBV19 CASNRGSGSTDTQYF TGTGCCAGTAACCGTGGGAGCGGGAGCACAGATACGCAGTATTTT
few NA TRBJ1-1 TRBV19 CASSQSPDVEAFF TGTGCCAGTAGTCAATCCCCGGATGTTGAAGCTTTCTTT
NA TRBD2 TRBJ2-1 TRBV7-8 CASSPDLAGSYNEQFF TGTGCCAGCAGCCCCGACTTAGCGGGGTCCTACAATGAGCAGTTCTTC
few TRBD1 TRBJ1-1 TRBV19 CASSITRQGEAFF TGTGCCAGTAGTATAACCCGACAGGGTGAAGCTTTCTTT
few TRBD1 TRBJ2-1 TRBV6-1 CASSSPGTGSDEQFF TGTGCCAGCAGTAGCCCCGGGACAGGGTCCGATGAGCAGTTCTTC
few TRBD2 TRBJ2-1 TRBV2 CASSELAGSRNEQFF TGTGCCAGCAGCGAACTAGCGGGATCTCGCAATGAGCAGTTCTTC
NA TRBD2 TRBJ2-5 TRBV27 CASRESGSRKETQYF TGTGCCAGCAGAGAAAGCGGGAGCCGCAAAGAGACCCAGTACTTC
NA NA TRBJ2-5 TRBV20-1 CSAFSGGQYF TGCAGTGCCTTTTCTGGGGGCCAGTACTTC
NA NA TRBJ1-2 TRBV30 CAWSEGRRVGYGYTF TGTGCCTGGAGTGAGGGGCGCAGGGTCGGGTATGGCTACACCTTC
few TRBD1 TRBJ2-3 TRBV28 CASSLPRTGSDTQYF TGTGCCAGCAGTCTTCCCCGGACAGGGTCGGATACGCAGTATTTT
few NA TRBJ2-3 TRBV4-2 CASSQDGGPYTQYF TGTGCCAGCAGCCAAGATGGCGGACCCTATACGCAGTATTTT